These 30 T cell receptor beta chains were sequenced from one sample in a study of T cells in women clearing cervical HPV infection. This table comes from immunoSEQ multiplex PCR, and its TCRdb copy is limited to in-frame clones, with some not included. The ten most abundant clones cover 14% of a sample with 19,000 or so clones. The sequenced material came from blood buffy coat. These receptors originate from a woman aged 18-70 years with a cervical HPV16 infection that either progressed to CIN3+ or cleared (not recorded which).

Concerning this clone: The read gets to within 3 residues of the CDR3 end, and the germline J gene fills in the rest. This chain joins TRBV6-1 and TRBJ2-7; 15 bases are shared with TRBD2. Germline CDR1 and CDR2: MNHNS and SASEGT. CDR3 size: 16 residues. V trimming: 4 bases; J trimming: 5 bases; junction bases outside the gene matches: 6. CDR3 DNA, as far as it was read: TGTGCCAGCAGTGCCCGGACTAGCGGGAGGGCCAACGAG. It codes for CASSARTSGRANE. The entire CDR3 is CASSARTSGRANEQYF.

As regards this clone: The CDR3 is cut off 3 residues early in the read; its end comes from the germline J gene. The chain links TRBV30 to TRBJ1-1, with 7 positions matching TRBD1. Trimming cost V 3 bases and J 0 bases; bases outside gene matches: 4. CDR1 is GTSNPN and CDR2 is SVGIG in the germline V gene (reference sequence). The CDR3 covers 14 residues. CDR3 DNA (partial): TGTGCCTGGAGCGCGACAGGGATGAACACTGAA. Translating it yields CAWSATGMNTE. The complete CDR3 sequence is CAWSATGMNTEAFF.

Details on this clone: With the read ending 3 residues before the CDR3 end, the germline J gene is used to fill in that end. The chain recombines TRBV9 with TRBJ2-7, with 10 bases matching TRBD2. The CDR3 extends over 16 amino acids. The germline CDR1 and CDR2 sequences are SGDLS and YYNGEE. V shed 0 bases and J 1 base; nucleotides not matched to a gene: 4. The covered CDR3 bases are TGTGCCAGCAGCGTAGCTAGCGGGGGACCGTCCTACGAG. It specifies CASSVASGGPSYE. The CDR3 reads in full as CASSVASGGPSYEQYF.

On this clone: From the germline J gene comes the end of the CDR3, since the read stops 3 residues before it. The genes are TRBV19 and TRBJ1-5, with D hard to call. Trimming took off 1 base at V and 2 bases at J, with 9 bases between the two ends. The germline V gene encodes CDR1 LNHDA and CDR2 SQIVND (reference sequence). The CDR3 covers 15 residues. The part of the CDR3 DNA that was read is TGTGCCAGTAGTATAGCGGGGAGCCGCAATCAGCCC. Translated, it gives CASSIAGSRNQP. The CDR3 as a whole reads CASSIAGSRNQPQHF.

Partial CDR3 DNA: TGTGCCATCAGTGAGTCGACCAGGACAAGCACAGATACG. The encoded protein is CAISESTRTSTDT. The complete CDR3 sequence is CAISESTRTSTDTQYF. The chain carries TRBV10-3 and TRBJ2-3, with a tentative D call TRBD1 (5 bases). The read gets to within 3 residues of the CDR3 end, and the germline J gene fills in the rest. The CDR3 contains 16 residues. From germline, CDR1 is ENHRY and CDR2 SYGVKD. The V end lost 0 bases, the J end lost 0 bases, and 10 bases lay between the germline ends.

To note about this clone: The CDR3 is cut off 3 residues early in the read; its end comes from the germline J gene. The V call is TRBV2, the J call TRBJ2-5; the match to TRBD2 covers 7 bases. V lost 2 bases and J lost 5; bases outside the gene matches: 8. Germline V gene sequence: CDR1 SNHLY, CDR2 FYNNEI. The CDR3 runs to 15 residues. This chain's CDR3 is CASSEIRGGWETQYF. The DNA read from the CDR3 is TGTGCCAGCAGTGAAATCCGCGGGGGTTGGGAGACC.

A word on this clone: From the germline J gene comes the end of the CDR3, since the read stops 3 residues before it. V is TRBV11-3 and J is TRBJ1-1; maybe TRBD1 (6 bases). V dropped 5 bases and J dropped 1 base, with 8 bases sitting between them. The germline V gene has CDR1 SGHNT and CDR2 YENEEA. This CDR3 contains 13 residues. The sequenced part of the CDR3 DNA is TGTGCCAGCAGCCTGACAGGGAACACTGAA. Amino acid sequence: CASSLTGNTE. The whole CDR3 protein reads CASSLTGNTEAFF.

Comment on this clone: The read stops 3 residues short of the end of the CDR3; the missing end is completed from the germline J gene. V gene TRBV14 combines with J gene TRBJ2-5; D might be TRBD2 (5 bases). The V gene lost 3 bases and the J gene lost 5 bases, with 16 bases spanning the gap. This CDR3 is 15 amino acids long. Germline-derived CDR1 and CDR2 are SGHDN and FVKESK. CDR3 DNA, as far as it was read: TGTGCCAGCAGCCACCGCCACACCAGAGGGGAGACC. Translation: CASSHRHTRGET. The CDR3 reads in full as CASSHRHTRGETQYF.

Remarks on this clone: The missing CDR3 end, 3 residues past where the read stops, is filled in from the germline J gene. The gene calls are TRBV18 and TRBJ1-1; TRBD1 is a possible D gene (5 bases). V gave up 3 bases and J gave up 4 bases, with 9 bases separating them. Germline CDR1 is KGHSH and CDR2 is LQKENI. The CDR3 spans 13 residues. This CDR3 reads CASSPLDSTEAFF. The covered CDR3 bases are TGTGCCAGCTCACCGCTAGACAGCACTGAA.

As to this clone: The read comes to an end 3 residues before the CDR3 does, leaving the germline J gene to fill in the end. The genes are TRBV5-1 and TRBJ1-1; TRBD1 aligns across 7 bases. Germline V CDR1 and CDR2: SGHRS, YFSETQ. V was clipped by 2 bases and J by 2 bases; unmatched bases: 9. The CDR3 totals 16 residues. The DNA read from the CDR3 is TGCGCCAGCAGCTTACAAAGCCGGGACAGCAACACTGAA. Translation gives CASSLQSRDSNTE. In full, the CDR3 is CASSLQSRDSNTEAFF.

This clone is identified as medium-sized from frequency. Incomplete CDR3 DNA: TGTGCCAGCAGCTTACCGGGGGAGACC. It specifies CASSLPGET. The full CDR3 sequence reads CASSLPGETQYF. The chain is built from TRBV7-2 and TRBJ2-5; TRBD2 might be the D (5 bases). The sequenced fragment ends 3 residues before the CDR3 boundary, so the rest is inferred from the germline J gene. This CDR3 region has 12 residues. Germline values: CDR1 SGHTA, CDR2 FQGNSA. Trimming cost V 2 bases and J 5 bases, with 6 bases left between them.

Points on this clone: The read terminates 3 residues before the CDR3 end, so the remaining end is supplied by the germline J gene. The chain joins TRBV5-1 to TRBJ2-5; D gene unclear. This CDR3 is 14 amino acids long. V gave up 0 bases and J gave up 4 bases, with 10 bases separating them. Germline CDR1 and CDR2: SGHRS and YFSETQ. The CDR3 spells CASSLDLGAETQYF. CDR3 bases read: TGCGCCAGCAGCTTGGACCTAGGAGCAGAGACC.

As regards this clone: The read terminates 3 residues ahead of where the CDR3 ends, so the germline J gene completes it. The rearrangement links TRBV11-2 to TRBJ2-7; D call uncertain. The CDR3 has 12 residues. V was pared by 1 base and J by 2 bases, with 3 bases between. Germline CDR1 and CDR2: SGHAT and FQNNGV. The CDR3 region is CASSLAAYEQYF. Partial CDR3 DNA: TGTGCCAGCAGCTTAGCCGCCTACGAG.

As regards this clone: One end of the junction is discordant with germline, which a read error may explain. The read terminates 3 residues ahead of where the CDR3 ends, so the germline J gene completes it. This chain joins TRBV4-2 and TRBJ2-7; D uncertain. The CDR3 runs to 13 residues. CDR1 is LGHNA, CDR2 YNFKEQ, per germline. CDR3 in amino acids: CASSQDLFYEQYF. The CDR3 bases that were read are TGCGCCAGCAGCCAAGATTTATTCTACGAG.

Its frequency marks this clone as medium-sized. The read falls 3 residues short of the CDR3 end, and the missing part is taken from the germline J gene. The genes are TRBV7-6 and TRBJ2-1; TRBD2 matches 11 bases. Trimming at V came to 5 bases and at J to 7 bases, leaving 4 bases not matched to a gene. The CDR3 spans 14 residues. Germline-derived CDR1 and CDR2 are SGHVS and FNYEAQ. The sequenced part of the CDR3 DNA is TGTGCCAGCAGCGGCATAGCGGGAGGGAATGAG. This codes for CASSGIAGGNE. In full, the CDR3 reads CASSGIAGGNEQFF.

Comment on this clone: Sequencing ends 3 residues short of the CDR3 end; the germline J gene provides the rest. V gene TRBV19 combines with J gene TRBJ2-2; D perhaps matches TRBD1 (7 bases). V dropped 5 bases and J dropped 1 base, with 14 bases sitting between them. The CDR3 consists of 16 residues. Per the germline V gene, CDR1 is LNHDA and CDR2 is SQIVND (reference sequence). CDR3 amino acids: CASSRRGTENTGELFF. The sequenced part of the CDR3 DNA is TGTGCCAGTAGTCGACGCGGGACAGAGAACACCGGGGAG.

On this clone itself: The CDR3 is cut off 3 residues early in the read; its end comes from the germline J gene. This sequence joins TRBV4-1 and TRBJ2-2; weak D call: TRBD1 (7 bases). V was pared by 0 bases and J by 4 bases, with 18 bases between. The CDR3 spans 18 residues. The germline V gene encodes CDR1 MGHRA and CDR2 YSYEKL. The DNA read from the CDR3 is TGCGCCAGCAGCCAAGATCCTGGCAGGGGGGACTCCACCGGGGAG. This gives the protein CASSQDPGRGDSTGE. In full, the CDR3 reads CASSQDPGRGDSTGELFF.

As to this clone: At one end the junction does not follow the germline gene, possibly because of a read error. The DNA ends 3 residues before the CDR3 does, and the rest of the CDR3 is filled in from the germline J gene. The V gene is TRBV4-2, the J gene TRBJ1-5; D remains ambiguous. The CDR3 covers 13 residues. From germline, CDR1 is LGHNA and CDR2 YNFKEQ. Here the CDR3 reads CASSLTDNQPQHF. The CDR3 bases that were read are TGCGCCAGCAGCCTCACAGATAATCAGCCC.

With regard to this clone: The CDR3 extends 3 residues past the end of the read, so its final part is completed from the germline J gene. The chain couples TRBV6-2 or TRBV6-3 to TRBJ1-1; possible D gene TRBD1, 5 bases. CDR1 and CDR2 (germline): MNHEY, SVGEGT. The CDR3 length is 12 residues. Trimming took 8 bases from V and 6 from J, leaving 13 bases between them. The CDR3 is CASGELGAEAFF. CDR3 bases read: TGTGCCAGCGGAGAGTTAGGGGCTGAA.

As for this clone: The CDR3 extends 3 residues past the end of the read, so its final part is completed from the germline J gene. The rearrangement uses TRBV2 and TRBJ2-1; 14 nucleotides agree with TRBD2. CDR1 and CDR2 (germline): SNHLY, FYNNEI. V gave up 8 bases and J gave up 4 bases; unmatched junction bases: 1. The CDR3 has 14 amino acids. CDR3 sequence: CASWTSGGYNEQFF. The sequenced CDR3 bases are TGTGCCAGCTGGACTAGCGGGGGGTACAATGAG.

About this clone itself: Coverage ceases 3 residues before the CDR3 finishes, and the germline J gene fills in the end. The chain joins TRBV10-1 to TRBJ2-2; 10 positions agree with TRBD2. V dropped 2 bases and J dropped 0; count of bases not matched to a gene: 9. This CDR3 region has 19 residues. Germline CDR1 and CDR2: WNHNN and SYGVQD (reference sequence). CDR3 amino acids: CASSEQGLAGAANTGELFF. The CDR3 bases that were read are TGCGCCAGCAGTGAGCAGGGTCTAGCGGGGGCCGCGAACACCGGGGAG.

By frequency, this clone registers medium-sized. Read data end 3 residues before the CDR3 end; the end is taken from the germline J gene. The V and J genes are TRBV5-4 and TRBJ2-2, with 8 bases matching TRBD1. V dropped 0 bases and J dropped 7; count of bases not matched to a gene: 8. This CDR3 has 16 residues. Germline V gives CDR1 SGHNT, CDR2 YYREEE (reference sequence). CDR3 DNA (partial): TGTGCCAGCAGCTTGGAGGCAGGGGGCGCATTCGGGGAG. Amino acid sequence: CASSLEAGGAFGE. The full CDR3 is CASSLEAGGAFGELFF.

In regard to this clone: The sequence runs out 3 residues before the end of the CDR3; the remainder is reconstructed from the germline J gene. This chain joins TRBV5-1 and TRBJ1-2; perhaps TRBD1 as D (5 bases). Germline V gene sequence: CDR1 SGHRS, CDR2 YFSETQ. The CDR3 totals 14 residues. The sequenced part of the CDR3 DNA is TGCGCCAGCAGTTCGGGCGGAGCAGGGCTAGGC. It specifies CASSSGGAGLG. The entire CDR3 protein is CASSSGGAGLGYTF. Full variable domain (missing parts from reference TRBV5-1 and TRBJ1-2): KAGVTQTPRYLIKTRGQQVTLSCSPISGHRSVSWYQQTPGQGLQFLFEYFSETQRNKGNFPGRFSGRQFSNSRSEMNVSTLELGDSALYLCASSSGGAGLGYTFGSGTRLTVV.

About this clone itself: The CDR3 extends 3 residues past the end of the read, so its final part is completed from the germline J gene. The rearrangement links TRBV7-7 to TRBJ2-5; 8 bases match TRBD1. This CDR3 is built from 13 residues. CDR1 is SSHAT, CDR2 FNYEAQ, per germline (reference sequence). The junction had 2 bases not matched to a gene; V was cut back by 4 bases and J by 4 bases. CDR3 residues: CASSYGQGETQYF. CDR3 DNA, as far as it was read: TGTGCCAGCAGCTACGGACAGGGAGAGACC.

As for this clone: The CDR3 end falls 3 residues outside the read, so it is completed with the germline J gene. This chain uses TRBV19 with TRBJ1-1, with 8 bases lining up with TRBD1. Trimming at V came to 5 bases and at J to 6 bases, leaving 11 bases not matched to a gene. The CDR3 sequence is 15 residues long. CDR1 is LNHDA and CDR2 is SQIVND in the germline V gene (reference sequence). The CDR3 DNA, read in part, is TGTGCCAGTAGTCTGCGCACGACAGGGGATCCTGAA. It specifies CASSLRTTGDPE. The full CDR3 protein reads CASSLRTTGDPEAFF.

For this clone: Read data end 3 residues before the CDR3 end; the end is taken from the germline J gene. The V gene is TRBV6-1, the J gene TRBJ2-7, with D possibly matching TRBD2 (5 bases). Per germline, CDR1 MNHNS and CDR2 SASEGT. The CDR3 extends over 17 amino acids. Deletions cut 2 bases from V and 2 bases from J, with 19 bases between. The DNA read from the CDR3 is TGTGCCAGCAGTGAACAGTGGCGGGTGTCTGGGACCTACGAG. Amino acid sequence: CASSEQWRVSGTYE. The CDR3 in full is CASSEQWRVSGTYEQYF.

With regard to this clone: Read coverage stops 3 residues before the CDR3 terminus; the germline J gene supplies the remainder. This chain joins TRBV9 and TRBJ2-1; possible D gene TRBD1, 6 bases. CDR1 is SGDLS and CDR2 is YYNGEE in the germline V gene. This CDR3 comprises 14 residues. Trimming left V 1 base short and J 6 bases short, with 11 bases between. Incomplete CDR3 DNA: TGTGCCAGCAGCGTAACGACAGGACGCAATGAG. Translated, it gives CASSVTTGRNE. The CDR3 as a whole reads CASSVTTGRNEQFF.

On this clone: The read gets to within 3 residues of the CDR3 end, and the germline J gene fills in the rest. The V and J genes are TRBV6-2 or TRBV6-3 and TRBJ1-2; D is unclear. The CDR3 loop spans 16 amino acids. CDR1 MNHEY and CDR2 SVGEGT come from the germline V gene. CDR3 loop: CASRERLAGVGNDYTF. The sequenced part of the CDR3 DNA is TGTGCCAGCAGGGAAAGACTAGCGGGAGTCGGAAATGAC.

On this clone itself: Read data end 3 residues before the CDR3 end; the end is taken from the germline J gene. V gene TRBV7-3 combines with J gene TRBJ2-1; 10 bases agree with TRBD1. Germline lookup yields CDR1 SGHTA and CDR2 FQGTGA. CDR3 length: 15 amino acids. With V trimmed by 5 bases and J by 7 bases, 8 bases remained unmatched. The covered CDR3 bases are TGTGCCAGCAGCACGGGACAGGGGCTCTTGAATGAG. Translated: CASSTGQGLLNE. The CDR3 reads in full as CASSTGQGLLNEQFF.

To note about this clone: The sequenced fragment ends 3 residues before the CDR3 boundary, so the rest is inferred from the germline J gene. This rearrangement joins TRBV14 to TRBJ1-5; D is unresolved. The length of the CDR3 is 18 residues. The V gene lost 1 base and the J gene lost 7 bases, with 23 bases spanning the gap. CDR1 and CDR2 (germline): SGHDN, FVKESK. The CDR3 bases that were read are TGTGCCAGCAGCCAAGCCGGCCAAACCAGGTTCGCCAGACAGCCC. As protein: CASSQAGQTRFARQP. The full CDR3 is CASSQAGQTRFARQPQHF.